The next 18 T cell receptor beta chains were all read from a single sample in a study of blood T cell repertoires in COVID-19. Clones were read by immunoSEQ multiplex PCR, and TCRdb kept only the in-frame ones, dropping some. Here the sample spans about 240,000 clones, around 86% being singletons. The sequenced sample consisted of PBMCs or T cells enriched from blood (not recorded which). The source is a woman aged 40 to 50 with acute COVID-19.

The chain combines TRBV7-3 with TRBJ2-1, with D perhaps matching TRBD2 (6 bases). Germline V gene data show CDR1 as SGHTA and CDR2 as FQGTGA. The CDR3 is 15 amino acids. The germline V and J ends were trimmed by 1 base and 1 base, with 8 bases remaining between them. CDR3 DNA sequence: TGTGCCAGCAGCTTAAGGAGCGGGTCCTACAATGAGCAGTTCTTC. Amino acid sequence: CASSLRSGSYNEQFF.

J is TRBJ2-7 and V is TRBV7-9; D is undetermined. V lost 5 bases and J lost 5, with 10 bases in between. This CDR3 has 12 amino acids. Germline lookup yields CDR1 SEHNR and CDR2 FQNEAQ (reference sequence). The CDR3 reads CASSPRSNEQYF. For the CDR3, the DNA is TGTGCCAGCAGCCCCCGGTCGAACGAGCAGTACTTC.

The chain is built from TRBV19 and TRBJ2-5; no reliable D call. Deletions cut 4 bases from V and 5 bases from J, with 11 bases between. Germline V gene data show CDR1 as LNHDA and CDR2 as SQIVND (reference sequence). The CDR3 sequence is 13 residues long. The CDR3 sequence: CASSREIQETQYF. CDR3 DNA sequence: TGTGCCAGTAGTAGAGAGATACAGGAGACCCAGTACTTC.

V usage is TRBV6-6 and J usage is TRBJ2-3, with 7 bases matching TRBD2. Germline V gives CDR1 MNHNY, CDR2 SVGAGI (reference sequence). V lost 7 bases and J lost 7; bases outside the gene matches: 5. The CDR3 sequence is 12 residues long. The CDR3 loop reads CASTLGRNTQYF. The CDR3 DNA reads as TGTGCCAGCACCCTCGGGAGGAATACGCAGTATTTT.

In its sample, this clone was seen once. The V and J genes are TRBV3-1 (or the pseudogene TRBV3-2) and TRBJ2-1; tentative D call: TRBD2 (6 bases). The CDR3 sequence is 16 residues long. V lost 1 base and J 6 bases, leaving 16 bases between the germline ends. Germline-derived CDR1 and CDR2 are LGHDT and YNNKEL (reference sequence). The CDR3 DNA is TGTGCCAGCAGCCAAGGTGGGTCTAGCGTAGGCAATGAGCAGTTCTTC. Protein product: CASSQGGSSVGNEQFF.

This clone showed up just once. The chain joins TRBV7-8 to TRBJ2-2; 9 positions match TRBD1. Germline V gene data show CDR1 as SGHVS and CDR2 as FQNEAQ. The trim removed 7 bases at V and 3 bases at J, leaving 6 bases unmatched. The CDR3 spans 15 residues. The CDR3 nucleotides read TGTGCCAGCACCACGGGACAGGGTTACACCGGGGAGCTGTTTTTT. This sequence encodes CASTTGQGYTGELFF.

This chain links TRBV7-2 with TRBJ2-7; possibly TRBD2 for D (5 bases). V shed 1 base and J shed 3 bases, with 13 bases lying between them. The germline V gene encodes CDR1 SGHTA and CDR2 FQGNSA. The CDR3 sequence is 15 residues long. CDR3 coding DNA: TGTGCCAGCAGCTTAGGAGGGTTAGCGCTCTACGAGCAGTACTTC. Translated: CASSLGGLALYEQYF.

The chain uses TRBV30 and TRBJ1-1; 7 nucleotides match TRBD1. V shed 0 bases, J shed 1 base, and the junction held 8 bases outside the gene matches. The CDR3 loop spans 16 amino acids. Per the germline V gene, CDR1 is GTSNPN and CDR2 is SVGIG (reference sequence). The CDR3 protein is CAWSVSTGASNTEAFF. CDR3 nucleotide sequence: TGTGCCTGGAGTGTAAGTACAGGGGCATCGAACACTGAAGCTTTCTTT.

In the case of this clone: Other DNA sequences in this specimen translate into the identical CDR3. The chain combines TRBV27 with TRBJ2-7; 9 bases map to TRBD1. The J segment lost 4 bases and the V segment lost 2 bases, leaving 0 bases of the junction unmatched. Germline lookup yields CDR1 MNHEY and CDR2 SMNVEV (reference sequence). The CDR3 spans 13 residues. CDR3 residues: CASSLGTGYEQYF. CDR3 sequence (DNA): TGTGCCAGCAGTTTAGGGACAGGGTACGAGCAGTACTTC.

V gene TRBV19 combines with J gene TRBJ1-4, with D perhaps matching TRBD1 (5 bases). The ends were cut back, 3 bases at V and 8 bases at J, with 16 bases in the middle. The germline V gene encodes CDR1 LNHDA and CDR2 SQIVND (reference sequence). The CDR3 sequence is 15 residues long. The CDR3 sequence: CASSISTVVNEKLFF. CDR3 nucleotide sequence: TGTGCCAGTAGTATTTCGACAGTGGTTAACGAAAAACTGTTTTTT.

The chain combines TRBV5-6 with TRBJ2-3, with D possibly TRBD1 on 6 matching bases. Germline loops: CDR1 SGHDT, CDR2 YYEEEE. Deletions cut 1 base from V and 1 base from J, with 13 bases between. The CDR3 runs 16 residues. CDR3 region: CASSLRRQAGTDTQYF. The CDR3, as DNA: TGTGCCAGCAGCTTGCGCAGACAGGCGGGCACAGATACGCAGTATTTT.

This clone appeared a single time. The rearrangement joins TRBV5-5 to TRBJ1-5, with TRBD1 matching over 8 bases. The germline V gene encodes CDR1 SGHKS and CDR2 YYEKEE (reference sequence). The CDR3 runs to 16 residues. V lost 4 bases and J lost 3; bases outside the gene matches: 9. CDR3 sequence: CASSPIPTGVNQPQHF. The CDR3 bases are TGTGCCAGCAGCCCCATCCCGACAGGGGTCAATCAGCCCCAGCATTTT.

The chain uses TRBV6-1 and TRBJ2-2; 10 nucleotides match TRBD2. Germline assignment: CDR1 MNHNS and CDR2 SASEGT. This CDR3 contains 18 residues. With V trimmed by 2 bases and J by 4 bases, 10 bases remained unmatched. The CDR3 DNA reads as TGTGCCAGCAGTGAAATACGGCTAGCGGGAGTCGGCACCGGGGAGCTGTTTTTT. It codes for CASSEIRLAGVGTGELFF.

The rearrangement uses TRBV15 and TRBJ2-1; 7 nucleotides match TRBD2. V gave up 4 bases and J gave up 4 bases; unmatched junction bases: 4. This CDR3 comprises 14 residues. Per the germline V gene, CDR1 is LNHNV and CDR2 is YYDKDF (reference sequence). Written as DNA, the CDR3 is TGTGCCACCAGCAACGCGGGACTATACAATGAGCAGTTCTTC. Its translation is CATSNAGLYNEQFF.

The gene calls are TRBV7-9 and TRBJ2-1, with a tentative D call TRBD2 (5 bases). The CDR3 runs 14 residues. Germline V gene data show CDR1 as SEHNR and CDR2 as FQNEAQ (reference sequence). V was clipped by 5 bases and J by 7 bases, with 15 bases between them. The CDR3: CASSKTGDLNEQFF. As DNA, the CDR3 is TGTGCCAGCAGCAAGACCGGGGATCTAAATGAGCAGTTCTTC.

The chain couples TRBV5-1 to TRBJ1-1; D gene ambiguous. Trimming stripped 5 bases from V and 6 bases from J, with 14 bases between. This CDR3 is built from 13 residues. Germline assignment: CDR1 SGHRS and CDR2 YFSETQ. The CDR3 nucleotides read TGCGCCAGCAGTTCGACCCAGAGCGCTGAAGCTTTCTTT. Translating gives CASSSTQSAEAFF.

V gene TRBV9 combines with J gene TRBJ1-1, with a tentative D call TRBD1 (5 bases). Trimming left V 0 bases short and J 1 base short, with 10 bases between. The germline CDR1 and CDR2 sequences are SGDLS and YYNGEE. The CDR3 totals 15 residues. The CDR3 region is CASSVGLQENTEAFF. In DNA form, the CDR3 reads TGTGCCAGCAGCGTAGGATTACAGGAGAACACTGAAGCTTTCTTT.

This chain connects TRBV7-3 to TRBJ1-2, with a tentative D call TRBD1 (6 bases). Germline CDR1 and CDR2: SGHTA and FQGTGA. This CDR3 is built from 13 residues. The V and J ends lost 1 base and 7 bases respectively, with 10 bases between them. The CDR3 region is CASSLSTGTGYTF. The CDR3 coding sequence is TGTGCCAGCAGCTTAAGCACAGGGACTGGCTACACCTTC. Using reference TRBV7-3 and TRBJ1-2 for the parts outside the CDR3, the full variable domain is GAGVSQTPSNKVTEKGKYVELRCDPISGHTALYWYRQSLGQGPEFLIYFQGTGAADDSGLPNDRFFAVRPEGSVSTLKIQRTERGDSAVYLCASSLSTGTGYTFGSGTRLTVV.